The 17 T cell receptor beta chains in this list originate from one sample, sequenced in a study of CD8+CD57+ T cells in acquired aplastic anemia. Only patients with CD8+CD57+ cell expansion on flow cytometry were chosen for sequencing. Genomic DNA served as template for TCR beta VDJ and CDR3 profiling. A single record per CDR3 protein comes from TCRdb applying MiXCR to the reads. The top ten hold roughly 3.5% of the sample, which has 150,000 or so distinct CDR3 sequences, approximately 44% seen once. The specimen sequenced was sorted CD4+, CD8+, or CD8+CD57+ T cells (not recorded which) from PBMCs. Every receptor here comes from a human donor with aplastic anemia.

The rearrangement joins TRBV25-1 to TRBJ1-1; D is uncertain. The CDR3 has 13 amino acids. The V end was cut by 0 bases, the J end by 3 bases, with 5 bases between. The germline CDR1 and CDR2 sequences are MGHDK and SYGVNS. CDR3 protein: CASSEYDHTEAFF. CDR3 DNA: TGTGCCAGCAGTGAATATGACCACACTGAAGCTTTCTTT.

This sequence joins TRBV29-1 and TRBJ2-7; 10 nucleotides line up with TRBD1. The V and J ends lost 8 bases and 4 bases, in that order; junction bases with no gene match: 11. In germline, CDR1 is SQVTM, CDR2 ANQGSEA. CDR3 length: 14 residues. CDR3 sequence: CSSSGTGAKYEQYF. The CDR3 bases are TGCAGCTCATCCGGGACAGGGGCTAAGTACGAGCAGTACTTC.

The chain combines TRBV2 with TRBJ2-5; 8 nucleotides align to TRBD2. V shed 7 bases, J shed 1 base, and the junction held 5 bases outside the gene matches. From germline, CDR1 is SNHLY and CDR2 FYNNEI. The CDR3 length is 14 residues. CDR3 sequence (DNA): TGTGCCAGCACCGCCGGGACTAGCCAAGAGACCCAGTACTTC. Amino acid sequence: CASTAGTSQETQYF.

Note on this clonotype: Given the absence of the conserved phenylalanine or tryptophan at the CDR3 end, a read error is likely. The chain combines TRBV5-6 with TRBJ2-5; D ambiguous. CDR1 and CDR2 from the germline V gene are SGHDT and YYEEEE. The CDR3 extends over 13 amino acids. As DNA, the CDR3 is TGTGCTAGCAGCTTGTTGTCCGTGGTGACCCAGTACTCC. Translated, it gives CASSLLSVVTQYS.

Of note for this clonotype: The junction does not match germline at one end; this may be a read error. This chain joins TRBV11-2 and TRBJ2-2; 7 nucleotides match TRBD2. Germline lookup yields CDR1 SGHAT and CDR2 FQNNGV. The CDR3 consists of 16 residues. The CDR3 DNA is TGTGCCAGCGGCTTAAGGAGGGGAGCGGGAACCGGGGAGCTGTTTTTT. Protein product: CASGLRRGAGTGELFF. The whole variable domain, remainder taken from reference TRBV11-2 and TRBJ2-2, is EAGVAQSPRYKIIEKRQSVAFWCNPISGHATLYWYQQILGQGPKLLIQFQNNGVVDDSQLPKDRFSAERLKGVDSTLKIQPAKLEDSAVYLCASGLRRGAGTGELFFGEGSRLTVL.

As concerns this clonotype: A read error may be the cause here, since a much bigger clone is one base away. A read error is likely, as this CDR3 ends without the conserved phenylalanine or tryptophan. The chain uses TRBV3-1 and TRBJ1-6; 7 bases fit TRBD1. Germline-derived CDR1 and CDR2 are LGHDT and YNNKEL (reference sequence). This CDR3 spans 17 amino acids. J gave up 9 bases and V 3 bases, and 14 bases lay outside the gene matches. As DNA, the CDR3 is TGTGCCAGCAGCCAGCCAACGACAGGGTCTGGGACTTCACCCCTCCACTCT. As protein: CASSQPTTGSGTSPLHS.

The chain uses TRBV18 and TRBJ2-7; a possible D gene is TRBD2 (5 bases). The V end was cut by 4 bases, the J end by 4 bases, with 14 bases between. Germline-derived CDR1 and CDR2 are KGHSH and LQKENI. CDR3 length: 14 amino acids. DNA of the CDR3: TGTGCCAGCTCACTGGAGACGGGAACGTACGAGCAGTACTTC. This codes for CASSLETGTYEQYF.

As concerns this clonotype: The conserved phenylalanine or tryptophan normally closing the CDR3 is absent here, so this likely arose from a read error. J is TRBJ1-1 and V is TRBV24-1; D not certain. CDR3 length: 13 residues. CDR1 KGHDR and CDR2 SFDVKD come from the germline V gene. The germline V and J ends were trimmed by 6 bases and 4 bases, with 11 bases remaining between them. The chain's CDR3 is CATSSYLSTEAFL. The CDR3 coding sequence is TGTGCCACCAGTTCCTACTTGAGCACTGAAGCTTTCCTT.

This clonotype was seen only a few times. The rearrangement joins TRBV9 to TRBJ2-2, with D unresolved. The CDR3 covers 13 residues. V was shortened by 0 bases and J by 5 bases, with 5 bases between the two germline ends. Germline values: CDR1 SGDLS, CDR2 YYNGEE. CDR3 amino acids: CASSVVGTGELFF. The CDR3 coding sequence is TGTGCCAGCAGCGTAGTTGGGACCGGGGAGCTGTTTTTT.

This clonotype appeared a few times. CDR3 protein: CASSPRGTGNYGYTF. CDR3 nucleotides: TGTGCCAGCAGCCCGCGGGGGACAGGGAACTATGGCTACACCTTC. This chain links TRBV2 with TRBJ1-2, with 9 positions matching TRBD1. V shed 6 bases and J 2 bases; nucleotides not matched to a gene: 7. This CDR3 has 15 residues. Germline-derived CDR1 and CDR2 are SNHLY and FYNNEI.

The V gene is TRBV11-1, the J gene TRBJ1-1; a possible D gene is TRBD1 (6 bases). V lost 5 bases, J lost 0 bases, and 16 bases lay in between. This CDR3 has 16 residues. Germline CDR1 reads SGHAT; CDR2 reads FQDESV (reference sequence). CDR3 sequence reads: CASSIPTGLMNTEAFF. The CDR3 DNA reads TGTGCCAGCAGCATTCCGACAGGACTCATGAACACTGAAGCTTTCTTT.

This clonotype occurred many times. J is TRBJ2-7 and V is TRBV19; TRBD1 aligns across 7 bases. J gave up 5 bases and V 6 bases, and 10 bases lay outside the gene matches. This CDR3 has 14 residues. Germline loops: CDR1 LNHDA, CDR2 SQIVND (reference sequence). CDR3 amino acids: CASRTRDRGHEQYF. For the CDR3, the DNA is TGTGCCAGTAGAACTAGGGACAGAGGACACGAGCAGTACTTC.

This clonotype was seen ten or more times. This chain joins TRBV7-2 and TRBJ1-5; a possible D gene is TRBD1 (5 bases). CDR3 length: 15 residues. In germline, CDR1 is SGHTA, CDR2 FQGNSA. V was pared by 1 base and J by 5 bases, with 12 bases between. CDR3 in amino acids: CASSLVMGVDQPQHF. The CDR3 bases are TGTGCCAGCAGCTTAGTTATGGGGGTCGATCAGCCCCAGCATTTT.

The gene calls are TRBV20-1 and TRBJ2-7; 7 nucleotides match TRBD2. CDR1 and CDR2 (germline): DFQATT, SNEGSKA (reference sequence). This CDR3 comprises 15 residues. Trimming removed 5 bases from V and 2 bases from J; junction bases left unmatched: 12. CDR3 DNA sequence: TGCAGTGCTCCTAAGGGAGGGATGGTACCCTACGAGCAGTACTTC. Its translation: CSAPKGGMVPYEQYF.

The CDR3 DNA sequence: TGTGCCAGCAGCTTAGACTGGGCGGGCTACGAGCAGTACTTC. The encoded protein is CASSLDWAGYEQYF. The V gene is TRBV7-2, the J gene TRBJ2-7; weak D call: TRBD2 (5 bases). Germline assignment: CDR1 SGHTA and CDR2 FQGNSA. The CDR3 runs to 14 residues. V lost 1 base and J lost 3, with 10 bases in between.

The rearrangement links TRBV15 to TRBJ1-2, with no clear D. Germline V gene data show CDR1 as LNHNV and CDR2 as YYDKDF (reference sequence). Trimming removed 4 bases from V and 8 bases from J, with 20 bases in between. The CDR3 consists of 15 residues. CDR3 amino acids: CATSTWEAPSGGYTF. In nucleotides, the CDR3 is TGTGCCACCAGCACCTGGGAGGCTCCGAGCGGAGGCTACACCTTC.

This rearrangement joins TRBV2 to TRBJ1-1; D perhaps matches TRBD1 (6 bases). Trimming removed 1 base at V and 1 base at J, with 7 bases between. The germline gives CDR1 SNHLY, CDR2 FYNNEI. CDR3 length: 14 residues. The CDR3: CASSEGGPNTEAFF. CDR3 DNA: TGTGCCAGCAGTGAAGGGGGGCCGAACACTGAAGCTTTCTTT.